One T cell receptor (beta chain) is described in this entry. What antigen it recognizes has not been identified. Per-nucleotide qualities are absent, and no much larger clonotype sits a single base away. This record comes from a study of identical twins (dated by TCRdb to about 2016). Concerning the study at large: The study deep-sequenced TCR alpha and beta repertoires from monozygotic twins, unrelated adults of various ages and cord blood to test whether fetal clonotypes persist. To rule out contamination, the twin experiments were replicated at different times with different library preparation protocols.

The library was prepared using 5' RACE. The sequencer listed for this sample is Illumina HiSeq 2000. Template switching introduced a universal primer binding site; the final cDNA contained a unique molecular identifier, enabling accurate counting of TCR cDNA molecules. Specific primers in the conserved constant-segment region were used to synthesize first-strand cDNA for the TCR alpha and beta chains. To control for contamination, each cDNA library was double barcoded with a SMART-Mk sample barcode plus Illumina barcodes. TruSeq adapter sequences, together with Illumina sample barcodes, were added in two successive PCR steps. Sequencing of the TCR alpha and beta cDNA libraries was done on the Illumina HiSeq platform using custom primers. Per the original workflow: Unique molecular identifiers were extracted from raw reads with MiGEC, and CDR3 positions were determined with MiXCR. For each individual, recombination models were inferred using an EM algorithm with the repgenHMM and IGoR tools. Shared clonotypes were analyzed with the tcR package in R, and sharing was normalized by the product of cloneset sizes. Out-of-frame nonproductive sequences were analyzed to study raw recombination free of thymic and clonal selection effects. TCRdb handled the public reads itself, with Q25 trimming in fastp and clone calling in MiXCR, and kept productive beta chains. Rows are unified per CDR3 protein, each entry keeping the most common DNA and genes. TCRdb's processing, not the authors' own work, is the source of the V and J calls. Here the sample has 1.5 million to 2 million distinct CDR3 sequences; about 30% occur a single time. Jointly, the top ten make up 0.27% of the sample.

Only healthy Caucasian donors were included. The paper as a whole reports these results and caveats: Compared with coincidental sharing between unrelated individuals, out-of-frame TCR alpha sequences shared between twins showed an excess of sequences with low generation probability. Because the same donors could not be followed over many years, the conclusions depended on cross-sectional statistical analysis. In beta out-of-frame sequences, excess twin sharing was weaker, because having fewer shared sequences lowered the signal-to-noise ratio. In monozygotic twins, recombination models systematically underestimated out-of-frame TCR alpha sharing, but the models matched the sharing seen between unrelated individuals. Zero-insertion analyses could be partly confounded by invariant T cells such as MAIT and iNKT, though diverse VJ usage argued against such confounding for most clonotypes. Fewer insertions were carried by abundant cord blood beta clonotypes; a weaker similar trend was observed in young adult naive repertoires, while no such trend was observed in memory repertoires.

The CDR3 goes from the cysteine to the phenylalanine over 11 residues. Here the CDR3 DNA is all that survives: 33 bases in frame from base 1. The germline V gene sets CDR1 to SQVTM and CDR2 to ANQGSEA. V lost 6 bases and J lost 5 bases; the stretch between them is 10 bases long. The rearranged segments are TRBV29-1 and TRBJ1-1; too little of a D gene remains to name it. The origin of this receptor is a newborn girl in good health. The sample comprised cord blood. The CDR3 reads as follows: CSVDAGTEAFF. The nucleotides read TGCAGCGTGGACGCGGGGACTGAAGCTTTCTTT. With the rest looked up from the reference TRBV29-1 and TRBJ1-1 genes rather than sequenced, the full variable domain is SAVISQKPSRDICQRGTSLTIQCQVDSQVTMMFWYRQQPGQSLTLIATANQGSEATYESGFVIDKFPISRPNLTFSTLTVSNMSPEDSSIYLCSVDAGTEAFFGQGTRLTVV.